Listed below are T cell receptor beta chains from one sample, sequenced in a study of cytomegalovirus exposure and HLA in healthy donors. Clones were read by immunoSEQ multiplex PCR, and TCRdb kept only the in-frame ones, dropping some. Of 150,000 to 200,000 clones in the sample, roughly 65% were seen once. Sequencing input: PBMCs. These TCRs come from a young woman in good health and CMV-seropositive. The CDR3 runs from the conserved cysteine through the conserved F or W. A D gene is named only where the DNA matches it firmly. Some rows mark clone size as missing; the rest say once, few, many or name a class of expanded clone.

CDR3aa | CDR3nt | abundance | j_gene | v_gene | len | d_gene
CSVYLLGGTQYF | TGCAGCGTTTACCTTCTCGGGGGGACCCAGTACTTC | - | TRBJ2-5 | TRBV29-1 | 12 | -
CASGRWTNEKLFF | TGCGCCAGCGGGAGGTGGACTAATGAAAAACTGTTTTTT | - | TRBJ1-4 | TRBV4-3 | 13 | -
CASSLSAGGGTDTQYF | TGCGCCAGCAGCTTATCAGCGGGAGGAGGGACAGATACGCAGTATTTT | - | TRBJ2-3 | TRBV5-1 | 16 | TRBD2
CASSLAQGIRNQPQHF | TGTGCCAGCAGCTTGGCTCAGGGTATTCGCAATCAGCCCCAGCATTTT | - | TRBJ1-5 | TRBV5-8 | 16 | -
CASSTTSGVFNEQFF | TGTGCCAGCTCAACCACTAGCGGGGTTTTCAATGAGCAGTTCTTC | - | TRBJ2-1 | TRBV25-1 | 15 | TRBD2
CASSMKQGAGPETQYF | TGTGCCAGTAGTATGAAGCAGGGAGCGGGGCCAGAGACCCAGTACTTC | - | TRBJ2-5 | TRBV19 | 16 | TRBD2
CASSLDIGQGAYEQYF | TGTGCCAGCAGCTTAGATATCGGACAGGGGGCCTACGAGCAGTACTTC | few | TRBJ2-7 | TRBV7-9 | 16 | TRBD1
CASSSIYNEQFF | TGTGCCAGCAGTTCCATCTACAATGAGCAGTTCTTC | - | TRBJ2-1 | TRBV28 | 12 | -
CASRLDRVDEKLFF | TGCGCCAGCAGGCTGGACAGGGTGGATGAAAAACTGTTTTTT | - | TRBJ1-4 | TRBV4-1 | 14 | TRBD1
CASSQDWDNSGNTIYF | TGCGCCAGCAGCCAGGACTGGGACAACTCTGGAAACACCATATATTTT | - | TRBJ1-3 | TRBV4-3 | 16 | -
CASSKVQGTETQYF | TGTGCCAGCAGCAAAGTGCAGGGGACAGAGACCCAGTACTTC | - | TRBJ2-5 | TRBV21-1 | 14 | -
CASSLASDSRTFF | TGTGCCAGCAGCTTAGCCTCAGACAGTCGAACGTTCTTC | - | TRBJ2-1 | TRBV7-9 | 13 | -
CASSSPSGAGNTIYF | TGTGCCAGCAGCTCCCCCAGCGGAGCCGGAAACACCATATATTTT | - | TRBJ1-3 | TRBV7-2 | 15 | -
CAWSRGLAGDGRWEQFF | TGTGCCTGGAGTAGGGGACTAGCGGGAGATGGGCGTTGGGAGCAGTTCTTC | - | TRBJ2-1 | TRBV30 | 17 | TRBD2
CAGGALYGQYF | TGTGCCGGGGGGGCCCTTTACGGGCAGTACTTC | - | TRBJ2-7 | TRBV2 | 11 | -
CASSYREGNEKLFF | TGTGCCAGCAGTTACAGGGAGGGTAATGAAAAACTGTTTTTT | medium-sized | TRBJ1-4 | TRBV6-5 | 14 | -
CASSDSGTVGEKLFF | TGTGCCAGCAGTGATTCCGGGACAGTGGGGGAAAAACTGTTTTTT | - | TRBJ1-4 | TRBV25-1 | 15 | TRBD1
CASSDLDRGGTDTQYF | TGTGCCAGCAGTGATCTGGACAGGGGGGGCACAGATACGCAGTATTTT | - | TRBJ2-3 | TRBV2 | 16 | TRBD1
CASSPGGRPSGQYF | TGTGCCAGCAGCCCCGGGGGGCGACCGTCTGGGCAGTACTTC | - | TRBJ2-7 | TRBV27 | 14 | -
CAWAAGGFQPQHF | TGTGCCTGGGCTGCAGGGGGATTTCAGCCCCAGCATTTT | - | TRBJ1-5 | TRBV30 | 13 | TRBD1